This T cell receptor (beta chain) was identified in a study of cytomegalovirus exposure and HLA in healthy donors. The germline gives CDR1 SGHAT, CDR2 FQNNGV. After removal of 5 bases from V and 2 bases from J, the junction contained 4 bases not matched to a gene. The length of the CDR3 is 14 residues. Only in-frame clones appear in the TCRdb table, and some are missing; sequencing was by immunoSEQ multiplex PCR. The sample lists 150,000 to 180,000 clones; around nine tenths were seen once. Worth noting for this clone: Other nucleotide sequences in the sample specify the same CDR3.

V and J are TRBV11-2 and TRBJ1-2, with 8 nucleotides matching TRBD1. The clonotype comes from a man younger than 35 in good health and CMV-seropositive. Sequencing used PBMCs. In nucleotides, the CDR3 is TGTGCCAGCAGCCCCGGACAGGGAAACTATGGCTACACCTTC. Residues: CASSPGQGNYGYTF.